A single T cell receptor beta chain is shown here with its context. Its antigen specificity is not known. No much larger clone exists at a distance of one base, and base qualities are not known. The donors were included in the validation cohort of 100 to 150 subjects, a group kept apart from the roughly 670-subject first cohort. The CDR3 numbers 12 residues from cysteine through phenylalanine. CDR3 DNA only is kept here, 36 bases in frame from base 1. Trimming at the junction amounts to 5 bases on V and 6 bases on J, and the germline ends lie 11 bases apart. In the germline V gene (reference sequence), CDR1 corresponds to LNHNV and CDR2 to YYDKDF. The receptor library was made with the immunoSEQ multiplex PCR assay. On the authors' methods: A statistical classification framework was developed to diagnose cytomegalovirus status using the catalog of TCR beta chain sequences. The immuneACCESS repertoire file appears here via TCRdb, limited to in-frame rearrangements. These files lack a portion of the clones; in checked studies, under half of the deficit traces to unresolved V genes, and the cause of the others is not known. V and J calls and clone size are as listed in that table; D and trimming were resolved from the DNA. In this sample the table shows over 150,000 clones, about 80% of which occur a single time. 2.8% of the sample comes from the top ten.

This specimen comes from a study of cytomegalovirus exposure and HLA in healthy donors (dated by TCRdb to 2016 to 2017). Notes on the research overall: According to a later analysis, one platform produced both the approximately 110 validation repertoires and the approximately 600 repertoires of the first cohort. The study combined high-throughput TCR immunosequencing, statistical association of individual TCRs with disease status, and machine learning to predict cytomegalovirus infection status. Besides the first cohort of approximately 710 subjects, a separate validation cohort made up of 120 different subjects was used. The study aimed to test whether signatures of past pathogen exposure could be identified by cataloging public T cell receptors.

Results and caveats for the whole study, not just this receptor: According to the authors, the approach could potentially be generalized to other disease states and immunological phenotypes. In both the original and validation cohorts, the classifier was reported to diagnose cytomegalovirus status with high specificity and sensitivity. A total of about 150 TCR beta chains were listed by the study as associated with cytomegalovirus. In vitro tests confirmed that a few of the cytomegalovirus-associated TCR beta chains recognize cytomegalovirus antigens. The validation cohort had no HLA typing available for a later analysis, so co-occurrence within that cohort was assessed over all 120 or so repertoires. Subsequent analysis determined that TCRs grouped into clusters in the first cohort also showed a tendency toward co-occurrence across the roughly 120 validation repertoires, and roughly 94% of cluster scores exceeded 0. Most TCR sequences were seen in very few donors, while some public TCRs were found in many individuals.

This chain is built from TRBV15 and TRBJ2-7; D gene: possibly TRBD1, on 5 matching bases. The specimen was PBMCs. The clonotype originates from a woman aged 18-29 years in good health and CMV-seropositive. The DNA reads as follows: TGTGCCACCAGCCCCGGACAAGGCGAGCAGTACTTC. Protein translation: CATSPGQGEQYF.